The present TCR beta chain was sequenced within a study of T cell changes during pregnancy in multiple sclerosis. CDR3 length: 17 residues. The germline V and J ends were trimmed by 1 base and 2 bases, with 16 bases remaining between them. Germline V lookup: CDR1 SGHTA, CDR2 FQGNSA. Libraries were prepared by immunoSEQ multiplex PCR; TCRdb keeps only in-frame clonotypes and omits some of them. The profile covers tens of thousands of clones, with 90% to 95% appearing a single time and about 0.3% taken by the ten largest. The clonotype originates from a female donor in good health, enrolled as a control in a pregnancy study. The sample here was CD4+ T cells from peripheral blood mononuclear cells, taken in the third trimester of pregnancy. This chain connects TRBV7-2 to TRBJ2-3, with D maybe TRBD2 (7 bases). The CDR3 loop is CASSLGNEGGVTDTQYF. CDR3 bases: TGTGCCAGCAGCTTAGGAAACGAGGGGGGGGTCACAGATACGCAGTATTTT.